One and the same sample provided the 23 T cell receptor beta chains below, sequenced in a study of blood T cell repertoires in COVID-19. Only in-frame clones appear in the TCRdb table, and some are missing; sequencing was by immunoSEQ multiplex PCR. The sample carries approximately 98,000 clones, just over 70% recorded once. The sequencing sample was made of peripheral blood. The receptor source for this set is a woman in her thirties or forties with acute or convalescent COVID-19.

This clone was seen only a few times. This chain links TRBV19 with TRBJ1-4; 7 nucleotides line up with TRBD1. The CDR3 length is 16 residues. V trimming: 0 bases; J trimming: 4 bases; junction bases outside the gene matches: 5. The germline V gene has CDR1 LNHDA and CDR2 SQIVND (reference sequence). The CDR3 DNA follows: TGTGCCAGTAGTATAGATCGGGGACAGATTAATGAAAAACTGTTTTTT. It codes for CASSIDRGQINEKLFF. Full variable domain (outside the CDR3, taken from reference TRBV19 and TRBJ1-4): DGGITQSPKYLFRKEGQNVTLSCEQNLNHDAMYWYRQDPGQGLRLIYYSQIVNDFQKGDIAEGYSVSREKKESFPLTVTSAQKNPTAFYLCASSIDRGQINEKLFFGSGTQLSVL.

This clone was seen a single time. The chain links TRBV6-6 to TRBJ1-4; 8 bases match TRBD1. There are 14 residues in the CDR3. After removal of 1 base from V and 7 bases from J, the junction contained 2 bases not matched to a gene. Per germline, CDR1 MNHNY and CDR2 SVGAGI (reference sequence). The DNA of the CDR3 is TGTGCCAGCAGTTACTTCCAGGGGGCTGAAAAACTGTTTTTT. Translation gives CASSYFQGAEKLFF.

The CDR3 spells CASSQGHTLNTEAFF. CDR3 nucleotides: TGTGCCAGCAGCCAAGGGCATACACTGAACACTGAAGCTTTCTTT. The V and J genes are TRBV3-1 (or the pseudogene TRBV3-2) and TRBJ1-1; D unresolved. Trimming took off 1 base at V and 0 bases at J, with 9 bases between the two ends. This CDR3 contains 15 residues. The germline V gene encodes CDR1 LGHDT and CDR2 YNNKEL (reference sequence).

The chain combines TRBV30 with TRBJ2-7; 10 bases match TRBD1. The J segment lost 3 bases and the V segment lost 6 bases, leaving 5 bases of the junction unmatched. CDR3 length equals 13 residues. Germline V gene sequence: CDR1 GTSNPN, CDR2 SVGIG (reference sequence). This CDR3 is CACIRDRGYEQYF. The CDR3 coding sequence is TGTGCCTGCATCCGGGACAGGGGCTACGAGCAGTACTTC.

This rearrangement joins TRBV7-3 to TRBJ2-1; TRBD2 agrees at 8 bases. Unmatched junction bases numbered 13, after V lost 9 bases and J lost 0 bases. Per germline, CDR1 SGHTA and CDR2 FQGTGA. This CDR3 spans 17 amino acids. This chain's CDR3 is CASKREQLPSSYNEQFF. The CDR3 DNA reads as TGTGCCAGTAAGCGGGAGCAATTACCTAGCTCCTACAATGAGCAGTTCTTC.

This clone was picked up a small number of times. V gene TRBV28 combines with J gene TRBJ2-7, with 7 bases fitting TRBD2. The germline V gene has CDR1 MDHEN and CDR2 SYDVKM. The trim removed 7 bases at V and 0 bases at J, leaving 9 bases unmatched. There are 15 residues in the CDR3. Here the CDR3 reads CASTSPGGSSYEQYF. The DNA of the CDR3 is TGTGCCAGCACCTCTCCCGGGGGGAGCTCCTACGAGCAGTACTTC.

The chain employs TRBV10-3 and TRBJ1-1; D is ambiguous. The CDR3 is made up of 16 amino acids. The V gene's germline CDR1 is ENHRY and CDR2 SYGVKD. V gave up 0 bases and J gave up 4 bases, with 15 bases separating them. CDR3 in amino acids: CAISESWWLTGTEAFF. DNA for the CDR3: TGTGCCATCAGTGAGTCCTGGTGGCTCACGGGCACTGAAGCTTTCTTT.

The chain is built from TRBV7-9 and TRBJ2-2; 8 bases match TRBD1. Germline V gives CDR1 SEHNR, CDR2 FQNEAQ (reference sequence). After removal of 3 bases from V and 4 bases from J, the junction contained 10 bases not matched to a gene. The CDR3 has 17 residues. The DNA of the CDR3 is TGTGCCAGCAGCTTTTCGACAGGGGCCGAAGGCACCGGGGAGCTGTTTTTT. Translating it yields CASSFSTGAEGTGELFF.

The chain has TRBV24-1 and TRBJ2-1; possible D gene TRBD1, 5 bases. Trimming took off 0 bases at V and 6 bases at J, with 14 bases between the two ends. Germline lookup yields CDR1 KGHDR and CDR2 SFDVKD. CDR3 length: 16 residues. In DNA form, the CDR3 reads TGTGCCACCAGTGATTTGACCCATGGGGCAGGCAATGAGCAGTTCTTC. Residues: CATSDLTHGAGNEQFF.

The table lists this clone with a count of one. The CDR3 DNA sequence: TGTGCCAGCAACTACGTTGACAATGAGCAGTTCTTC. This encodes CASNYVDNEQFF. The chain is built from TRBV12-3 or TRBV12-4 and TRBJ2-1; no definite D call. CDR3 length: 12 amino acids. Deletions cut 7 bases from V and 5 bases from J, with 9 bases between.

V is TRBV5-6 and J is TRBJ2-5, with 9 bases fitting TRBD1. The CDR3 totals 15 residues. V was pared by 4 bases and J by 5 bases, with 9 bases of the junction left unmatched. Germline CDR1 is SGHDT and CDR2 is YYEEEE. Written as DNA, the CDR3 is TGTGCCAGCAGCGCGCCACAGGGGGCTAGGGAGACCCAGTACTTC. Encoded protein: CASSAPQGARETQYF.

J is TRBJ2-7 and V is TRBV4-1; maybe TRBD1 (5 bases). Germline-derived CDR1 and CDR2 are MGHRA and YSYEKL. Trimming removed 0 bases at V and 4 bases at J, with 13 bases between. This CDR3 is 15 amino acids long. CDR3 nucleotide sequence: TGCGCCAGCAGCCAAGATACAGGCTTGGCTTACGAGCAGTACTTC. Residues: CASSQDTGLAYEQYF.

This clone has a single count. The gene calls are TRBV28 and TRBJ2-1; 9 bases line up with TRBD1. Germline V gene lookup returns CDR1 MDHEN and CDR2 SYDVKM. There are 13 residues in the CDR3. Unmatched junction bases numbered 12, after V lost 10 bases and J lost 11 bases. The CDR3 nucleotides read TGTGCCATTACCGGGACAGGGCAGGGGCAGCAGTTCTTC. Its translation is CAITGTGQGQQFF.

The genes are TRBV5-1 and TRBJ1-2; 8 positions match TRBD1. The CDR3 extends over 15 amino acids. The germline V gene has CDR1 SGHRS and CDR2 YFSETQ. V lost 4 bases, J lost 7 bases, and 12 bases stayed unmatched. Written as DNA, the CDR3 is TGCGCCAGCAGCCAGGACGGACAGGGCGGCGGTGGCTACACCTTC. Protein: CASSQDGQGGGGYTF.

This clone was counted a few times. The chain recombines TRBV28 with TRBJ1-2; 8 bases match TRBD1. V was pared by 6 bases and J by 7 bases, with 13 bases of the junction left unmatched. This CDR3 spans 15 amino acids. Germline CDR1 MDHEN, CDR2 SYDVKM. CDR3 region: CASRSPQGVWSGYTF. The CDR3 DNA sequence: TGTGCCAGCAGGTCCCCACAGGGGGTCTGGTCTGGCTACACCTTC.

V and J are TRBV7-2 and TRBJ2-5; TRBD1 agrees at 8 bases. Germline lookup yields CDR1 SGHTA and CDR2 FQGNSA. J was trimmed by 5 bases and V by 5 bases; bases with no gene match: 4. CDR3 length: 13 residues. This CDR3 is CASSVWDRETQYF. CDR3 coding DNA: TGTGCCAGCAGCGTGTGGGACAGGGAGACCCAGTACTTC.

The chain recombines TRBV21-1 with TRBJ1-2; TRBD1, the D gene given by the table, was not confirmed from the DNA. TRBV21-1 constitutes a pseudogene. CDR3 length: 11 residues. The CDR3 sequence is CASTRQGWGTF. The CDR3 DNA reads TGTGCCAGCACCCGACAGGGATGGGGCACCTTC.

In nucleotides, the CDR3 is TGTGCCATCAGTGAGTCCGGGGCGGGGGGGAACACAGATACGCAGTATTTT. This encodes CAISESGAGGNTDTQYF. The genes are TRBV10-3 and TRBJ2-3; 9 nucleotides agree with TRBD2. CDR1 ENHRY and CDR2 SYGVKD come from the germline V gene. The CDR3 loop spans 17 amino acids. Trimming cost V 0 bases and J 2 bases; bases outside gene matches: 6.

The chain recombines TRBV2 with TRBJ1-2; a possible D gene is TRBD1 (6 bases). CDR1 SNHLY and CDR2 FYNNEI come from the germline V gene. V lost 1 base and J 7 bases, leaving 10 bases between the germline ends. This CDR3 comprises 13 residues. CDR3 DNA sequence: TGTGCCAGCAGTGAAGTACAGGGATCTGGCTACACCTTC. This codes for CASSEVQGSGYTF. The complete variable domain, with remaining parts taken from reference TRBV2 and TRBJ1-2, reads EPEVTQTPSHQVTQMGQEVILRCVPISNHLYFYWYRQILGQKVEFLVSFYNNEISEKSEIFDDQFSVERPDGSNFTLKIRSTKLEDSAMYFCASSEVQGSGYTFGSGTRLTVV.

This clone was seen a single time. The chain is built from TRBV30 and TRBJ1-1, with D maybe TRBD1 (5 bases). The CDR3 spans 12 residues. V was pared by 0 bases and J by 11 bases, with 13 bases between. Germline V gene data show CDR1 as GTSNPN and CDR2 as SVGIG (reference sequence). The chain's CDR3 is CAWSVGAGYAFF. The CDR3 DNA is TGTGCCTGGAGTGTAGGGGCAGGGTACGCTTTCTTT.

This clone was counted a few times. The rearrangement uses TRBV29-1 and TRBJ2-7; 8 positions match TRBD1. This CDR3 has 15 amino acids. J gave up 2 bases and V 1 base, and 7 bases lay outside the gene matches. Germline V gene sequence: CDR1 SQVTM, CDR2 ANQGSEA. CDR3 sequence: CSVEGPGQAAYEQYF. As DNA, the CDR3 is TGCAGCGTTGAAGGACCGGGACAGGCGGCCTACGAGCAGTACTTC.

This chain links TRBV30 with TRBJ1-4; the D gene is possibly TRBD1 (5 bases). The CDR3 loop spans 15 amino acids. V lost 2 bases to trimming and J lost 5 bases, with 15 bases between them. Germline V gene sequence: CDR1 GTSNPN, CDR2 SVGIG (reference sequence). CDR3 residues: CAWSTNSGINEKLFF. The CDR3 DNA reads as TGTGCCTGGAGTACGAACTCAGGGATAAATGAAAAACTGTTTTTT.

The chain couples TRBV7-9 to TRBJ1-1; TRBD1 agrees at 7 bases. Trimming at V came to 3 bases and at J to 11 bases, leaving 3 bases not matched to a gene. The CDR3 has 11 amino acids. In germline, CDR1 is SEHNR, CDR2 FQNEAQ (reference sequence). This CDR3 reads CASSLDRTAFF. The CDR3 DNA is TGTGCCAGCAGCTTGGACAGGACGGCTTTCTTT.